One TCR beta chain is described in this entry. V gave up 3 bases and J gave up 3 bases; unmatched junction bases: 6. The CDR3 loop spans 15 amino acids. Germline V gives CDR1 KGHSH, CDR2 LQKENI. PCR employed 60 Vbeta and 13 Jbeta primers. Method: immunoSEQ multiplex PCR; TCRdb's copy keeps in-frame clones and lacks some. The sample includes 90,000 to 150,000 clones, roughly 70% of them seen just once. This sample was included in a study of cytomegalovirus exposure and HLA in healthy donors. The chain joins TRBV18 to TRBJ2-7, with 9 bases aligning to TRBD1. The material sequenced was PBMCs. This clonotype originated in a woman in her thirties or forties in good health and CMV-seronegative. DNA for the CDR3: TGTGCCAGCTCACCCGGACAGGGGCACTACTACGAGCAGTACTTC. This codes for CASSPGQGHYYEQYF.